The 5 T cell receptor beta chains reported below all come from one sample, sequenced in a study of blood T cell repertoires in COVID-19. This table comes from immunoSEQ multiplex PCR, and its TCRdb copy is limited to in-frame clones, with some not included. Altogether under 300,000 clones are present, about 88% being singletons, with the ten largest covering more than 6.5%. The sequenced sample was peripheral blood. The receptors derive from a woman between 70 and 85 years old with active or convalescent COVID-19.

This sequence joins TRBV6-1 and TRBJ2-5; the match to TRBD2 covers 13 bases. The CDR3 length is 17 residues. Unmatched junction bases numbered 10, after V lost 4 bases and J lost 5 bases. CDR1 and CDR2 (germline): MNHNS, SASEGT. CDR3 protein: CASSAWGTSGMWETQYF. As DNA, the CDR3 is TGTGCCAGCAGTGCCTGGGGGACTAGCGGGATGTGGGAGACCCAGTACTTC.

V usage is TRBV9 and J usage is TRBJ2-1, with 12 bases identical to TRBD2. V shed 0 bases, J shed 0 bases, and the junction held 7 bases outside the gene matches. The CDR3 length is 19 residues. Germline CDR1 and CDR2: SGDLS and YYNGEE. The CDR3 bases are TGTGCCAGCAGCGTAGGACTAGCGGGGGCCCAGAGCTCCTACAATGAGCAGTTCTTC. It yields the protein CASSVGLAGAQSSYNEQFF.

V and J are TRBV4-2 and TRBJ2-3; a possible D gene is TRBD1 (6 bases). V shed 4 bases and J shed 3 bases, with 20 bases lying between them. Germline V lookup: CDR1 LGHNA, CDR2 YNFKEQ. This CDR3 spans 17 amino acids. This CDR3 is CASSPSTLPQGTDTQYF. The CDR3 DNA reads TGTGCCAGCAGCCCCTCGACGCTCCCTCAGGGGACAGATACGCAGTATTTT.

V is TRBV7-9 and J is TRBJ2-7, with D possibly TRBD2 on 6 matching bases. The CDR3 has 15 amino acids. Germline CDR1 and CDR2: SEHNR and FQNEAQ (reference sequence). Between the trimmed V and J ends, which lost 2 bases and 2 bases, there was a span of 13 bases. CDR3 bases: TGTGCCAGCAGCTTAAGCGGGCGACCCCCCTACGAGCAGTACTTC. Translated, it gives CASSLSGRPPYEQYF.

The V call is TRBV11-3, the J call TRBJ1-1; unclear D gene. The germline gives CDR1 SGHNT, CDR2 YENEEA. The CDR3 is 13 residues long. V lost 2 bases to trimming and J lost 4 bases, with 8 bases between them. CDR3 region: CASSLRGGTEAFF. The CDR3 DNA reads TGTGCCAGCAGCTTACGGGGAGGCACTGAAGCTTTCTTT.